This passage covers 14 T cell receptor beta chains from one sample sequenced in a study of T cell repertoires in cytomegalovirus infection. TCRdb passed the reads through MiXCR, listing each CDR3 protein once. The sample shows approximately 1,000,000 distinct CDR3 sequences, approximately 30% of them seen only once. The antigens for these receptors are not known. The starting material was cultured CD8+ T cells from PBMCs, obtained from culture after CMV antigen stimulation. The receptors originated from a human donor in good health (CMV status not recorded). Some clones in this sample may be carry-over from other donors' samples.

V and J are TRBV15 and TRBJ1-4, with 7 bases identical to TRBD1. The CDR3 length is 15 residues. V shed 3 bases, J shed 7 bases, and the junction held 8 bases outside the gene matches. Germline CDR1 and CDR2: LNHNV and YYDKDF (reference sequence). The CDR3, as DNA: TGTGCCACCAGCAGGAACAGGGGAGGCGGTGAAAAACTGTTTTTT. Translated: CATSRNRGGGEKLFF.

This rearrangement joins TRBV11-2 to TRBJ2-5, with D perhaps matching TRBD1 or TRBD2 (5 bases each). The CDR3 spans 15 residues. The germline V gene encodes CDR1 SGHAT and CDR2 FQNNGV. V was shortened by 2 bases and J by 4 bases, with 14 bases between the two germline ends. CDR3 coding DNA: TGTGCCAGCAGCTTATCCGGGGCCGAGGGAGAGACCCAGTACTTC. Translation gives CASSLSGAEGETQYF.

This clonotype was detected once. The chain links TRBV27 to TRBJ2-1; D remains ambiguous. Germline values: CDR1 MNHEY, CDR2 SMNVEV (reference sequence). V lost 3 bases and J lost 8, with 14 bases in between. The CDR3 spans 14 residues. CDR3 sequence: CASSFMPSRDEQFF. The CDR3, as DNA: TGTGCCAGCAGTTTTATGCCATCCAGAGATGAGCAGTTCTTC.

The chain joins TRBV5-4 to TRBJ2-1; 8 bases agree with TRBD1. After removal of 4 bases from V and 5 bases from J, the junction contained 8 bases not matched to a gene. This CDR3 spans 15 amino acids. Germline V gene sequence: CDR1 SGHNT, CDR2 YYREEE (reference sequence). CDR3 sequence: CASSPWTGTDNEQFF. The CDR3 DNA reads as TGTGCCAGCAGCCCATGGACAGGGACTGACAATGAGCAGTTCTTC.

The CDR3 nucleotides are TGTGCCAGCAGCCAAGCCTTTCGGGGACAGTATGGCTACACCTTC. The encoded protein is CASSQAFRGQYGYTF. J is TRBJ1-2 and V is TRBV14; TRBD1 matches 7 bases. This CDR3 contains 15 residues. The V and J ends lost 1 base and 5 bases, in that order; junction bases with no gene match: 7. CDR1 SGHDN and CDR2 FVKESK come from the germline V gene.

This chain uses TRBV15 with TRBJ1-6, with 7 bases identical to TRBD1. The CDR3 runs to 12 residues. Trimming at V came to 6 bases and at J to 9 bases, leaving 2 bases not matched to a gene. Per germline, CDR1 LNHNV and CDR2 YYDKDF (reference sequence). The CDR3 DNA reads as TGTGCCACCAGGGACAGGAGTTCACCCCTCCACTTT. This translates into CATRDRSSPLHF. The full variable domain, completed using reference TRBV15 and TRBJ1-6, is DAMVIQNPRYQVTQFGKPVTLSCSQTLNHNVMYWYQQKSSQAPKLLFHYYDKDFNNEADTPDNFQSRRPNTSFCFLDIRSPGLGDTAMYLCATRDRSSPLHFGNGTRLTVT.

This clonotype was seen many times. CDR3 in amino acids: CASSLEGTVLYEQYF. The CDR3 DNA follows: TGTGCCAGCAGCTTAGAAGGGACAGTTCTCTACGAGCAGTACTTC. The genes are TRBV7-6 and TRBJ2-7; 7 bases map to TRBD1. V lost 1 base and J lost 3; bases outside the gene matches: 6. CDR1 SGHVS and CDR2 FNYEAQ come from the germline V gene. The CDR3 loop spans 15 amino acids.

V is TRBV5-1 and J is TRBJ1-2; the match to TRBD1 covers 11 bases. Germline trimming cut 4 bases from V and 3 bases from J; bases unmatched to any gene: 11. The CDR3 is made up of 17 amino acids. The V gene's germline CDR1 is SGHRS and CDR2 YFSETQ. DNA for the CDR3: TGCGCCAGCAGCCTCCGGACAGGGGGCGCGTTAGACTATGGCTACACCTTC. It translates to CASSLRTGGALDYGYTF.

This clonotype was picked up a small number of times. The chain carries TRBV20-1 and TRBJ2-4; 7 bases are shared with TRBD1. CDR1 is DFQATT and CDR2 is SNEGSKA in the germline V gene (reference sequence). J was trimmed by 0 bases and V by 4 bases; bases with no gene match: 15. The length of the CDR3 is 18 residues. DNA of the CDR3: TGCAGTGCTATATCTCCGGGACAGTCCTATCCAGCCAAAAACATTCAGTACTTC. Translation gives CSAISPGQSYPAKNIQYF.

The chain joins TRBV29-1 to TRBJ2-6; 8 bases match TRBD1. This CDR3 contains 16 residues. Germline V CDR1 and CDR2: SQVTM, ANQGSEA. With 2 bases clipped from V and 2 bases from J, the junction kept 5 bases outside the gene matches. CDR3 nucleotides: TGCAGCGTTGAATCTGGCAGGGGGCCTGGGGCCAACGTCCTGACTTTC. It is translated as CSVESGRGPGANVLTF.

This clonotype showed up just a few times. The chain recombines TRBV4-3 with TRBJ2-7; D gene unclear. Germline V gives CDR1 LGHNA, CDR2 YSLEER. CDR3 length: 14 amino acids. V gave up 1 base and J gave up 2 bases, with 9 bases separating them. The CDR3, as DNA: TGCGCCAGCAGCCAAGCACTCGGGCCCTACGAGCAGTACGTC. It is translated as CASSQALGPYEQYV.

The chain uses TRBV20-1 and TRBJ2-3; 10 positions agree with TRBD2. After removal of 1 base from V and 5 bases from J, the junction contained 9 bases not matched to a gene. The CDR3 is 16 amino acids. CDR1 and CDR2 (germline): DFQATT, SNEGSKA (reference sequence). The CDR3 nucleotides are TGCAGTGCTAGAGGGACTAGCGGTGAAAGGGAAGATACGCAGTATTTT. The encoded protein is CSARGTSGEREDTQYF.

V is TRBV6-1 and J is TRBJ2-3, with D tentatively TRBD2 (6 bases). The ends were cut back, 11 bases at V and 1 base at J, with 10 bases in the middle. CDR3 length equals 12 residues. Germline-derived CDR1 and CDR2 are MNHNS and SASEGT. The CDR3 reads CAGGKGTDTQYF. The CDR3 DNA reads TGTGCCGGGGGGAAAGGCACAGATACGCAGTATTTT.

The DNA for the CDR3 is TGTGCCAGCAGCGTATCGATGACGGGCAATCAGCCCCAGCATTTT. Translating gives CASSVSMTGNQPQHF. This chain uses TRBV7-4 with TRBJ1-5; the D is unclear. The CDR3 has 15 amino acids. Trimming stripped 5 bases from V and 2 bases from J, with 13 bases between. CDR1 is SGHVT, CDR2 SQSDAQ, per germline.